This T cell receptor beta chain was sequenced during a study of Ad26.COV2.S vaccination and SARS-CoV-2 variants. Across the study: Ad26.COV2.S, an intramuscular injection, was given once or twice 56 days apart.

The table came from immunoSEQ multiplex PCR; TCRdb's copy has only in-frame clones and leaves some out. The sample holds around 450,000 clones, 70% to 90% seen once. This sample's treatment: some 20 received Ad26.COV2.S at low or high dose, single or two shots; about five received placebo; per-sample allocation not given. Collection of samples fell on day 63 after the first vaccine or placebo injection. Between the trimmed V and J ends, which lost 0 bases and 5 bases, there was a span of 8 bases. CDR3 length: 14 residues. Germline V gene data show CDR1 as SGHAT and CDR2 as FQNNGV. The chain recombines TRBV11-2 with TRBJ2-1; D gene uncertain. The sample here was peripheral blood, taken in a trial of Ad26.COV2.S vaccine versus placebo. The sequence was obtained from a person between 18 and 65 years old who received the Ad26.COV2.S COVID-19 vaccine or a placebo. The CDR3 sequence is CASSLDMVNNEQFF. CDR3 bases: TGTGCCAGCAGCTTAGATATGGTAAACAATGAGCAGTTCTTC.